This TCR beta chain was profiled in a study of Ad26.COV2.S vaccination and SARS-CoV-2 variants. For the study at large: Participants got Ad26.COV2.S intramuscularly, once or twice 56 days apart.

This clone occurred once. No antigen is known for it. The sample's treatment: roughly 20 received Ad26.COV2.S at low or high dose, single or two shots; roughly five received placebo; per-sample allocation not given. At day 63 after the first vaccine or placebo injection, samples were drawn. As its vector, the vaccine had Ad26, which expressed Wuhan-strain SARS-CoV-2 spike. General study findings and limits: Placebo and vaccine recipients had non-spike TCR breadth that was similar.

The ends lost 5 bases at V and 6 bases at J; junction bases unmatched: 10. This CDR3 contains 15 residues. Germline assignment: CDR1 SGHTA and CDR2 FQGNSA. The table came from immunoSEQ multiplex PCR; TCRdb's copy has only in-frame clones and leaves some out. The table records about 350,000 clones, about 88% of them present only once. The TCR comes from a person between 18 and 65 years old who received the Ad26.COV2.S COVID-19 vaccine or a placebo. The chain combines TRBV7-2 with TRBJ2-1; 7 bases match TRBD1. Here the sequenced sample was peripheral blood, taken in a trial of Ad26.COV2.S vaccine versus placebo. The CDR3 bases are TGTGCCAGCAGCCTCAGTGGGACAGCCACCAATGAGCAGTTCTTC. Translation gives CASSLSGTATNEQFF.